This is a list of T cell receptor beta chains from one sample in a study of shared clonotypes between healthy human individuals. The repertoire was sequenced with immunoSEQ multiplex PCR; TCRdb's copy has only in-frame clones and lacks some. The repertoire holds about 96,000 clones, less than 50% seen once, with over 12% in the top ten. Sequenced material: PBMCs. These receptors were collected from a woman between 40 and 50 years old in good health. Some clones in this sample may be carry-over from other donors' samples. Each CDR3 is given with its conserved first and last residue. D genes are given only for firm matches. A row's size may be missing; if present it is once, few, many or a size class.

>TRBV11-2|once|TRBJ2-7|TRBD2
CASSSPPTLAGRSYEQYF
TGTGCCAGCAGCTCCCCACCCACTCTAGCGGGTCGCTCCTACGAGCAGTACTTC
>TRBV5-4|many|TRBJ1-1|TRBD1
CASSSNRGLTTEAFF
TGTGCCAGCAGCTCGAACAGGGGGTTGACGACTGAAGCTTTCTTT
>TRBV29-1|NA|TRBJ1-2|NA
CSASVQGGFGYTF
TGCAGCGCTAGCGTTCAGGGAGGGTTTGGCTACACCTTC
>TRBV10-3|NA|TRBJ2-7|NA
CAISEGSEQYF
TGTGCCATCAGTGAGGGATCCGAGCAGTACTTC
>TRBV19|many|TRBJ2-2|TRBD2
CASSDGLAGGTGELFF
TGTGCCAGTAGTGACGGACTAGCGGGAGGCACCGGGGAGCTGTTTTTT
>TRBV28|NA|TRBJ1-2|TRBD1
CASSSQDRDYGYTF
TGTGCCAGCAGTTCCCAGGACAGGGACTATGGCTACACCTTC
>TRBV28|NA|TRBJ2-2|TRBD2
CASSSRAGRNTGELFF
TGTGCCAGCAGCTCCAGAGCGGGGAGAAACACCGGGGAGCTGTTTTTT
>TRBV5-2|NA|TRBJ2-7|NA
CASSFLRYSPYEQYF
TGTGCCAGCAGTTTCCTCCGCTACTCACCCTACGAGCAGTACTTC
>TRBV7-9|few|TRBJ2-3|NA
CASSLAFADTQYF
TGTGCCAGCAGCTTAGCTTTTGCAGATACGCAGTATTTT
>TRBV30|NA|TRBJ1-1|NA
CALHGNMNTEAFF
TGTGCCCTCCATGGCAACATGAACACTGAAGCTTTCTTT
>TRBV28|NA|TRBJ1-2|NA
CASSLLAGHVSIPF
TGTGCCAGCAGTTTATTGGCAGGTCATGTGTCTATTCCCTTC
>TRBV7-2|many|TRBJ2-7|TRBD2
CASSPRTSGTTYEQYF
TGTGCCAGCAGCCCGCGTACTAGCGGGACGACCTACGAGCAGTACTTC
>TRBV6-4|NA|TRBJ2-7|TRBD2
CASSESGIGEQYF
TGTGCCAGCAGTGAAAGCGGGATTGGCGAGCAGTACTTC
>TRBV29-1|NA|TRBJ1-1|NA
CSLNPSPDTEAFF
TGCAGCCTTAACCCGTCCCCGGACACTGAAGCTTTCTTT
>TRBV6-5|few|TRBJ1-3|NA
CASTGDTGNTIYF
TGTGCCAGCACGGGGGACACAGGAAACACCATATATTTT
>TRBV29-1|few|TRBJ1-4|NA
CSFRGTNEKLFF
TGCAGCTTCCGCGGGACTAACGAAAAACTGTTTTTT
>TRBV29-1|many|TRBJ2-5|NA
CSVEEGTIQETQYF
TGCAGCGTTGAAGAAGGGACAATCCAAGAGACCCAGTACTTC
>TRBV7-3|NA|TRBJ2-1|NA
CASSPRGGGYNEQFF
TGTGCCAGCAGCCCCAGGGGGGGAGGTTACAATGAGCAGTTCTTC
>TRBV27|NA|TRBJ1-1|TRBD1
CASSPNGQGNTEAFF
TGTGCCAGCAGTCCCAATGGACAGGGGAACACTGAAGCTTTCTTT
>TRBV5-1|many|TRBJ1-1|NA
CASREGRGEAFF
TGCGCCAGCAGGGAGGGCCGAGGTGAAGCTTTCTTT
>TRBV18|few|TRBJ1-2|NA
CASSPNRDGGSGYTF
TGTGCCAGCTCCCCTAACAGGGACGGCGGAAGCGGCTACACCTTC
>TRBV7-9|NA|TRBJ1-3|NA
CASSFYGNTIYF
TGTGCCAGCAGCTTTTATGGAAACACCATATATTTT
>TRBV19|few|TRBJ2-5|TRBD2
CASSPLAGVPEETQYF
TGTGCCAGTAGCCCACTAGCGGGAGTGCCTGAAGAGACCCAGTACTTC
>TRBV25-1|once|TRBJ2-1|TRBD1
CASSFQGAGNEQFF
TGTGCCAGCAGTTTCCAGGGGGCAGGTAATGAGCAGTTCTTC
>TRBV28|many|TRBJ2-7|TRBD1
CASSFRGRSYEQYF
TGTGCCAGCAGTTTCAGGGGGCGATCCTACGAGCAGTACTTC
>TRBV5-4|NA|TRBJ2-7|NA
CASSSTKGYEQYF
TGTGCCAGCAGCTCCACCAAGGGCTACGAGCAGTACTTC
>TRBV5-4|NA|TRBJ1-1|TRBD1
CASSRQGTGTEAFF
TGTGCCAGCAGCCGACAGGGTACGGGCACTGAAGCTTTCTTT
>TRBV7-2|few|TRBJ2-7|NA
CASSLGGQTDEQYF
TGTGCCAGCAGCTTAGGTGGACAGACGGACGAGCAGTACTTC